In its sample, the clone carrying this T cell receptor (beta chain) was seen once. This record comes from a study of T cell responses to AZD1222 COVID-19 vaccine. Some clones are missing from TCRdb's copy, which holds only in-frame ones; the method was immunoSEQ multiplex PCR. This table holds over 100,000 clones, roughly nine tenths found once. Germline V lookup: CDR1 SGHTA, CDR2 FQGNSA. The length of the CDR3 is 11 residues. The V end lost 1 base, the J end lost 12 bases, and 7 bases lay between the germline ends. The receptor was isolated from an adult in good health. Here the sequenced sample was peripheral blood, taken on day 0 of AZD1222 vaccination. The rearrangement joins TRBV7-2 to TRBJ2-1; D may be TRBD2 (5 bases). The DNA of the CDR3 is TGTGCCAGCAGCTTAGTACTAGTGCAGTTCTTC. This encodes CASSLVLVQFF.